This TCR beta chain came from a study of control samples from healthy donors and cancer patients. CDR1 is MNHNY, CDR2 SVGAGI, per germline (reference sequence). V lost 3 bases and J lost 4, with 3 bases in between. The CDR3 has 11 amino acids. Method: immunoSEQ multiplex PCR; TCRdb's copy keeps in-frame clones and lacks some. In the table there are 90,000 to 130,000 clones, approximately 84% of which are singletons. A few counts support this clone. This sequence was found in a man between 18 and 29 years old in good health. Sequences were obtained from blood. The gene calls are TRBV6-6 and TRBJ1-1; no reliable D call. CDR3 residues: CASSYRTEAFF. The CDR3 DNA follows: TGTGCCAGCAGTTATCGCACTGAAGCTTTCTTT.